Shown below are 32 T cell receptor beta chains from a single sample sequenced in a study of cytomegalovirus exposure and HLA in healthy donors. 13 Jbeta primers and 60 Vbeta primers were used for the PCR. Sequencing was performed with immunoSEQ multiplex PCR; in TCRdb, only in-frame clones are kept and a portion is missing. This table has about 160,000 clones, about 88% appearing once. Sequenced material: PBMCs. The receptors come from a woman aged 18-29 years in good health and CMV-seronegative.

The chain is built from TRBV6-1 and TRBJ1-1, with D unclear. CDR1 is MNHNS and CDR2 is SASEGT in the germline V gene. The length of the CDR3 is 13 residues. V was clipped by 6 bases and J by 4 bases, with 12 bases between them. The CDR3 reads CASRLWSITEAFF. The DNA for the CDR3 is TGTGCCAGCAGGTTATGGTCTATCACTGAAGCTTTCTTT.

This chain uses TRBV6-5 with TRBJ1-2, with 9 positions matching TRBD1. Germline-derived CDR1 and CDR2 are MNHEY and SVGAGI. The CDR3 spans 13 residues. V lost 7 bases, J lost 5 bases, and 5 bases stayed unmatched. The CDR3 DNA is TGTGCCAGCAATCGACAGGGGGGTTATGGCTACACCTTC. It specifies CASNRQGGYGYTF.

This clone was counted a single time. The chain employs TRBV18 and TRBJ1-6; no definite D call. V was shortened by 5 bases and J by 0 bases, with 17 bases between the two germline ends. Germline CDR1 is KGHSH and CDR2 is LQKENI. The length of the CDR3 is 18 residues. CDR3 residues: CASSSNGRDSSYNSPLHF. The CDR3 nucleotides are TGTGCCAGCTCATCGAACGGGAGGGATAGCTCCTATAATTCACCCCTCCACTTT.

The CDR3 sequence: CASSYPPRMLNTEAFF. The CDR3, as DNA: TGTGCCAGCAGTTACCCGCCGCGAATGCTGAACACTGAAGCTTTCTTT. This chain links TRBV6-6 with TRBJ1-1; D is unclear. Germline loops: CDR1 MNHNY, CDR2 SVGAGI (reference sequence). Trimming removed 2 bases at V and 0 bases at J, with 13 bases between. The CDR3 covers 16 residues.

The V and J genes are TRBV30 and TRBJ1-1, with TRBD1 as a possible D gene (6 bases). CDR1 and CDR2 (germline): GTSNPN, SVGIG (reference sequence). The V and J ends lost 4 bases and 0 bases respectively, with 12 bases between them. This CDR3 spans 14 amino acids. CDR3 protein: CAWTGTLLNTEAFF. The DNA of the CDR3 is TGTGCCTGGACTGGGACATTATTGAACACTGAAGCTTTCTTT.

Of note for this clone: Other DNA sequences from this sample encode an identical CDR3 as well. The gene calls are TRBV19 and TRBJ2-7; D is possibly TRBD2 (5 bases). This CDR3 has 13 amino acids. V was trimmed by 3 bases and J by 0 bases, leaving 6 bases between them. Germline CDR1 LNHDA, CDR2 SQIVND (reference sequence). The CDR3 loop is CASSITSSYEQYF. The CDR3 region has the DNA TGTGCCAGTAGTATTACTAGCTCCTACGAGCAGTACTTC.

The chain recombines TRBV19 with TRBJ1-1; TRBD1 aligns across 9 bases. V trimming: 4 bases; J trimming: 6 bases; junction bases outside the gene matches: 9. Germline V CDR1 and CDR2: LNHDA, SQIVND (reference sequence). This CDR3 region has 15 residues. The CDR3 loop reads CASSNTGTGSSEAFF. Written as DNA, the CDR3 is TGTGCCAGTAGTAATACCGGGACAGGGAGTTCTGAAGCTTTCTTT.

This rearrangement joins TRBV7-6 to TRBJ1-1, with TRBD1 matching over 9 bases. CDR1 SGHVS and CDR2 FNYEAQ come from the germline V gene. This CDR3 comprises 13 residues. V shed 3 bases, J shed 7 bases, and the junction held 3 bases outside the gene matches. CDR3 sequence: CASSLGQGYEAFF. In DNA form, the CDR3 reads TGTGCCAGCAGCTTGGGACAGGGTTATGAAGCTTTCTTT.

This clone was recorded a few times. The rearrangement joins TRBV29-1 to TRBJ2-3; D is uncertain. The CDR3 is 12 residues long. The V and J ends lost 3 bases and 1 base respectively, with 5 bases between them. The germline CDR1 and CDR2 sequences are SQVTM and ANQGSEA. CDR3 loop: CSVDAGTDTQYF. In nucleotides, the CDR3 is TGCAGCGTTGATGCGGGCACAGATACGCAGTATTTT.

V usage is TRBV10-1 and J usage is TRBJ2-1; TRBD2 matches 7 bases. With 5 bases clipped from V and 1 base from J, the junction kept 5 bases outside the gene matches. The germline gives CDR1 WNHNN, CDR2 SYGVQD (reference sequence). The CDR3 is made up of 15 amino acids. The CDR3 bases are TGCGCCAGCAGTTACGGACTAGTATCCTACAATGAGCAGTTCTTC. Its translation is CASSYGLVSYNEQFF.

This clone showed up just a few times. The chain carries TRBV10-1 and TRBJ1-2; D is unresolved. Germline V gene lookup returns CDR1 WNHNN and CDR2 SYGVQD (reference sequence). V shed 10 bases and J shed 8 bases, with 14 bases lying between them. This CDR3 is 11 amino acids long. Here the CDR3 DNA reads TGCGCCATCAACGCCCAGGAAGGCTACACCTTC. Translation gives CAINAQEGYTF.

In its sample, this clone was seen once. The rearrangement uses TRBV28 and TRBJ1-2; 10 bases align to TRBD1. The CDR3 contains 14 residues. CDR1 and CDR2 from the germline V gene are MDHEN and SYDVKM. V lost 5 bases, J lost 7 bases, and 7 bases stayed unmatched. The CDR3 DNA reads as TGTGCCAGCAGTCCGACAGGGGGCTGGAGTGGCTACACCTTC. This translates into CASSPTGGWSGYTF.

As DNA, the CDR3 is TGCGCCAGCAGCTTGACAGGGTACGAGCAGTACTTC. Amino acid sequence: CASSLTGYEQYF. This chain uses TRBV5-1 with TRBJ2-7; a possible D gene is TRBD1 (6 bases). This CDR3 region has 12 residues. Germline V CDR1 and CDR2: SGHRS, YFSETQ. V gave up 1 base and J gave up 4 bases, with 6 bases separating them.

This clone was seen a few times. The chain carries TRBV6-5 and TRBJ1-2; TRBD1 is a possible D gene (5 bases). The germline V and J ends were trimmed by 1 base and 2 bases, with 8 bases remaining between them. This CDR3 has 14 amino acids. From germline, CDR1 is MNHEY and CDR2 SVGAGI. The CDR3 sequence: CASSYFPGNYGYTF. CDR3 coding DNA: TGTGCCAGCAGTTACTTCCCAGGGAACTATGGCTACACCTTC.

The chain uses TRBV7-2 and TRBJ2-1; 14 bases match TRBD2. This CDR3 spans 15 amino acids. CDR1 is SGHTA, CDR2 FQGNSA, per germline. J lost 9 bases, V lost 5 bases, and 6 bases had no gene match. CDR3 sequence (DNA): TGTGCCAGCAGCATGACTAGCGGGGGGGCTGGTGAGCAGTTCTTC. Amino acids: CASSMTSGGAGEQFF.

The chain is built from TRBV5-6 and TRBJ2-3, with D uncertain. Germline CDR1 is SGHDT and CDR2 is YYEEEE. The CDR3 is 14 residues long. Trimming pared 3 bases from V and 4 bases from J, leaving 12 bases between. The CDR3 bases are TGTGCCAGCAGCTATTCGCCGGTTTCAGATACGCAGTATTTT. Encoded protein: CASSYSPVSDTQYF.

V gene TRBV28 combines with J gene TRBJ1-2; no definite D call. Germline lookup yields CDR1 MDHEN and CDR2 SYDVKM. Trimming shortened V by 2 bases and J by 1 base, and 14 bases separated the two germline ends. The CDR3 totals 16 residues. CDR3 protein: CASSLDFDINNYGYTF. In DNA form, the CDR3 reads TGTGCCAGCAGTTTAGATTTCGACATTAATAACTATGGCTACACCTTC.

This chain connects TRBV7-6 to TRBJ2-7, with TRBD1 matching 7 bases. This CDR3 spans 14 amino acids. Trimming at V came to 5 bases and at J to 3 bases, leaving 7 bases not matched to a gene. CDR1 SGHVS and CDR2 FNYEAQ come from the germline V gene. The chain's CDR3 is CASSQDRASYEQYF. Written as DNA, the CDR3 is TGTGCCAGCAGCCAAGACAGGGCAAGCTACGAGCAGTACTTC.

This clone was picked up a small number of times. This chain links TRBV4-1 with TRBJ2-7; possible D gene TRBD1, 7 bases. The ends were cut back, 3 bases at V and 3 bases at J, with 18 bases in the middle. CDR3 length equals 16 residues. Germline CDR1 MGHRA, CDR2 YSYEKL. This CDR3 reads CASSHTPQGGFYEQYF. The DNA for the CDR3 is TGCGCCAGCAGCCACACCCCCCAGGGGGGATTCTACGAGCAGTACTTC.

V and J are TRBV28 and TRBJ1-2, with D unclear. This CDR3 contains 11 residues. The V gene's germline CDR1 is MDHEN and CDR2 SYDVKM. V lost 9 bases and J lost 7, with 12 bases in between. CDR3: CASSVSRGYTF. The DNA of the CDR3 is TGTGCCAGTTCAGTCTCCCGTGGCTACACCTTC.

This clone was seen only once. This chain links TRBV10-3 with TRBJ1-6; D is perhaps TRBD1 (6 bases). This CDR3 contains 13 residues. The germline gives CDR1 ENHRY, CDR2 SYGVKD. V gave up 9 bases and J gave up 10 bases, with 16 bases separating them. The CDR3 coding sequence is TGTGCCATACAGGAGGCGCAGGGGTCACCCCTCCACTTT. Residues: CAIQEAQGSPLHF.

The chain joins TRBV6-1 to TRBJ2-1; perhaps TRBD1 as D (6 bases). This CDR3 comprises 15 residues. Trimming shortened V by 7 bases and J by 8 bases, and 21 bases separated the two germline ends. CDR1 is MNHNS and CDR2 is SASEGT in the germline V gene. The DNA for the CDR3 is TGTGCCAGCAAAATGAGGGACAAAGGATACGATGAGCAGTTCTTC. This codes for CASKMRDKGYDEQFF.

The chain recombines TRBV4-2 with TRBJ2-6; D might be TRBD1 (6 bases). This CDR3 has 16 residues. V was cut by 0 bases and J by 4 bases, with 10 bases left in between. Germline V CDR1 and CDR2: LGHNA, YNFKEQ. The CDR3 spells CASSQDTGTGANVLTF. For the CDR3, the DNA is TGTGCCAGCAGCCAAGATACAGGGACCGGGGCCAACGTCCTGACTTTC.

This clone turned up a few times. In DNA form, the CDR3 reads TGTGCCAGCAGGGACAGGGGACAAGAGACCCAGTACTTC. Its translation: CASRDRGQETQYF. The genes are TRBV7-2 and TRBJ2-5; 9 nucleotides line up with TRBD1. CDR1 SGHTA and CDR2 FQGNSA come from the germline V gene. The CDR3 contains 13 residues. The ends lost 6 bases at V and 2 bases at J; junction bases unmatched: 1.

The CDR3 DNA follows: TGTGCCAGCAGCTGGGGACTAGCGACCGAGCAGTACTTC. It translates to CASSWGLATEQYF. V usage is TRBV7-3 and J usage is TRBJ2-7; 10 bases are a match to TRBD2. Trimming cost V 4 bases and J 6 bases; bases outside gene matches: 3. Per germline, CDR1 SGHTA and CDR2 FQGTGA. This CDR3 spans 13 amino acids. Full variable domain (outside the CDR3, taken from reference TRBV7-3 and TRBJ2-7): GAGVSQTPSNKVTEKGKYVELRCDPISGHTALYWYRQSLGQGPEFLIYFQGTGAADDSGLPNDRFFAVRPEGSVSTLKIQRTERGDSAVYLCASSWGLATEQYFGPGTRLTVT.

The V call is TRBV7-7, the J call TRBJ2-1; a weak D match, TRBD2 (5 bases). The CDR3 has 13 amino acids. CDR1 and CDR2 from the germline V gene are SSHAT and FNYEAQ (reference sequence). The V and J ends lost 0 bases and 11 bases respectively, with 11 bases between them. This CDR3 is CASSLAAGDKQFF. CDR3 nucleotide sequence: TGTGCCAGCAGCTTAGCGGCCGGGGATAAGCAGTTCTTC.

The sample holds a few counts of this clone. The chain uses TRBV6-7 and TRBJ1-1; tentative D call: TRBD1 (5 bases). TRBV6-7 is recorded as an ORF, its role being uncertain. The CDR3 contains 14 residues. The germline V and J ends were trimmed by 6 bases and 3 bases, with 14 bases remaining between them. The CDR3 reads CASSPADSYTEAFF. The CDR3 DNA is TGTGCCAGCAGCCCGGCCGACAGCTACACTGAAGCTTTCTTT.

The V gene is TRBV30, the J gene TRBJ1-2, with 9 positions matching TRBD1. The germline V gene encodes CDR1 GTSNPN and CDR2 SVGIG (reference sequence). V was pared by 2 bases and J by 8 bases, with 6 bases of the junction left unmatched. CDR3 length: 13 residues. This CDR3 is CAWSLTGGDGYTF. The CDR3 DNA sequence: TGTGCCTGGAGTCTAACAGGGGGCGACGGCTACACCTTC.

The chain has TRBV19 and TRBJ2-5; possibly TRBD2 for D (5 bases). Trimming took 5 bases from V and 1 from J, leaving 11 bases between them. Germline-derived CDR1 and CDR2 are LNHDA and SQIVND (reference sequence). The CDR3 loop spans 14 amino acids. CDR3 region: CASSSFGGQETQYF. Written as DNA, the CDR3 is TGTGCCAGTAGTTCCTTCGGAGGCCAAGAGACCCAGTACTTC.

The rearrangement uses TRBV6-1 and TRBJ2-7; D is possibly TRBD2 (5 bases). The CDR3 loop spans 14 amino acids. Germline lookup yields CDR1 MNHNS and CDR2 SASEGT. V dropped 7 bases and J dropped 1 base, with 14 bases sitting between them. The CDR3 DNA follows: TGTGCCAGCACCATCGCGGGCCTATCCTACGAGCAGTACTTC. The encoded protein is CASTIAGLSYEQYF.

This sequence joins TRBV6-1 and TRBJ1-4, with 12 bases lining up with TRBD1. The CDR3 contains 16 residues. Trimming cost V 3 bases and J 8 bases; bases outside gene matches: 7. Germline loops: CDR1 MNHNS, CDR2 SASEGT. CDR3 loop: CASSEAYGTGGEKLFF. CDR3 nucleotide sequence: TGTGCCAGCAGTGAGGCATACGGGACAGGGGGCGAAAAACTGTTTTTT.

DNA for the CDR3: TGTGCCACCTACCCAGGGGGAGGAGGCTACACCTTC. Translating gives CATYPGGGGYTF. The chain combines TRBV10-3 with TRBJ1-2; TRBD1 matches at 7 bases. CDR3 size: 12 residues. Germline V CDR1 and CDR2: ENHRY, SYGVKD. The trim removed 10 bases at V and 8 bases at J, leaving 10 bases unmatched.